A selection of T cell receptor beta chains follows, all from one sample in a study of shared clonotypes between healthy human individuals. Method: immunoSEQ multiplex PCR; TCRdb's copy keeps in-frame clones and lacks some. The repertoire includes around 700,000 clones, approximately 79% of them detected once, and about 1.8% sits in the top ten. The sequenced sample was memory CD4+ T cells sorted from blood. These receptors all come from a woman aged 30 to 39 in good health. Both conserved end residues are part of each CDR3. D genes are given only for firm matches. Some rows mark clone size as missing; the rest say once, few, many or name a class of expanded clone.

size,J,V,D,DNA,CDR3
NA,TRBJ2-5,TRBV5-4,NA,TGTGCCAGCAGTAAAGGGACAACAAAAGAGACCCAGTACTTC,CASSKGTTKETQYF
NA,TRBJ1-1,TRBV28,NA,TGTGCCAGCAGTCCCCAGGGTAAGAACACTGAAGCTTTCTTT,CASSPQGKNTEAFF
NA,TRBJ2-7,TRBV7-6,TRBD2,TGTGCCAGCAGCTTTATGACTAGCGGAAACTCCTACGAGCAGTACTTC,CASSFMTSGNSYEQYF
NA,TRBJ2-2,TRBV28,TRBD1,TGTGCCAGCCTGGGCAGGGGGATGTCCGGGGAGCTGTTTTTT,CASLGRGMSGELFF
NA,TRBJ2-5,TRBV4-1,NA,TGCGCCAGCAGCCACTTGGGGGAGACCCAGTACTTC,CASSHLGETQYF
NA,TRBJ2-7,TRBV19,NA,TGTGCCAGTAGTACCCGCGGGATCGCCTACGAGCAGTACTTC,CASSTRGIAYEQYF
few,TRBJ2-2,TRBV6-5,NA,TGTGCCAGCAGCCGGGACGGCAACACCGGGGAGCTGTTTTTT,CASSRDGNTGELFF
NA,TRBJ2-2,TRBV19,NA,TGTGCCAGTAGGTCTCGCGCGAACACCGGGGAGCTGTTTTTT,CASRSRANTGELFF
NA,TRBJ2-7,TRBV6-5,TRBD1,TGTGCCAGCAGTTACCGGGACAGGGGGACCTACGAGCAGTACTTC,CASSYRDRGTYEQYF
NA,TRBJ2-5,TRBV4-1,NA,TGCGCCAGCAGCCAAGGGCATTCGGAGACCCAGTACTTC,CASSQGHSETQYF
NA,TRBJ1-5,TRBV19,TRBD1,TGTGCCAGTAGTATTTACAGGGGGCCCAATCAGCCCCAGCATTTT,CASSIYRGPNQPQHF
NA,TRBJ2-1,TRBV19,NA,TGTGCCAGTAGTATACAACAGAGCTCCTACAATGAGCAGTTCTTC,CASSIQQSSYNEQFF
NA,TRBJ2-3,TRBV28,NA,TGTGCCAGCAGTTTATATTCCCGCGCGCAGTATTTT,CASSLYSRAQYF
NA,TRBJ2-5,TRBV6-1,NA,TGTGCCAGCAGTGAACTGGGGGCAGTGGGGACCCAGTACTTC,CASSELGAVGTQYF
NA,TRBJ1-1,TRBV2,TRBD1,TGTGCCAGCAGTGAAGCACGGACAGGCCCTGAAGCTTTCTTT,CASSEARTGPEAFF
once,TRBJ2-2,TRBV5-1,TRBD2,TGCGCCAGCGGACTAGCGGGATCCCTCGGGGAGCTGTTTTTT,CASGLAGSLGELFF
NA,TRBJ2-7,TRBV6-5,NA,TGTGCCAGCAGTTACTCGAAAGGGTTTGGCTACGAGCAGTACTTC,CASSYSKGFGYEQYF
NA,TRBJ2-1,TRBV5-1,NA,TGCGCCAGCAGCTTGTTCCTTGAGCAGTTCTTC,CASSLFLEQFF
NA,TRBJ2-1,TRBV7-9,NA,TGTGCCAGCAGCTTGTCAAGGACCCAAAGCTCCTACAATGAGCAGTTCTTC,CASSLSRTQSSYNEQFF
once,TRBJ2-3,TRBV7-9,NA,TGTGCCAGCAGCTTATTTGGCCGAACAGATACGCAGTATTTT,CASSLFGRTDTQYF
few,TRBJ2-7,TRBV21-1,NA,TGTGCCAGCAGCAAATGGGGTTATATTTCCTACGAGCAGTACTTC,CASSKWGYISYEQYF
NA,TRBJ2-2,TRBV6-4,NA,TGTGCCAGCAGTGATGGGGACGGCCAAAACACCGGGGAGCTGTTTTTT,CASSDGDGQNTGELFF
NA,TRBJ1-5,TRBV4-1,NA,TGCGCCAGCAGCCAAGACCACACATTAGCAGGTGTTGGAGATCAGCCCCAGCATTTT,CASSQDHTLAGVGDQPQHF
once,TRBJ2-1,TRBV7-6,TRBD2,TGTGCCAGCAGCCTGGGACTAGCGGGGGATAATGAGCAGTTCTTC,CASSLGLAGDNEQFF
NA,TRBJ2-7,TRBV19,TRBD2,TGTGCCAGTAGCGGACTAGCGGGAAGTTACGAGCAGTACTTC,CASSGLAGSYEQYF
NA,TRBJ2-1,TRBV5-1,NA,TGCGCCAGCAGCCCGGACTCACCCGCCTACAATGAGCAGTTCTTC,CASSPDSPAYNEQFF
few,TRBJ2-6,TRBV5-4,NA,TGTGCCAGCCGTTCGGGGCCCAACGTCCTGACTTTC,CASRSGPNVLTF
NA,TRBJ2-7,TRBV5-1,TRBD2,TGCGCCAGCAACCCGACTAGCGGGGTTAGCTCCTACGAGCAGTACTTC,CASNPTSGVSSYEQYF
NA,TRBJ2-5,TRBV6-1,TRBD1,TGTGCCAGCAGTGGACAGGGACAGGGGCAGACCCAGTACTTC,CASSGQGQGQTQYF
NA,TRBJ1-3,TRBV7-2,TRBD1,TGTGCCAGCAGCTTGACAGGGGGCTCTGGAAACACCATATATTTT,CASSLTGGSGNTIYF
NA,TRBJ2-7,TRBV5-4,TRBD2,TGTGCCAGCAGCTTGGGGCCTAGCGGGAGTTACGAGCAGTACTTC,CASSLGPSGSYEQYF
once,TRBJ2-7,TRBV28,NA,TGTGCCAGCAGCCACAGACGGGACAAGCAGTACTTC,CASSHRRDKQYF
NA,TRBJ2-7,TRBV20-1,NA,TGCAGTGCTTCCAGGGTGGACGAGCAGTACTTC,CSASRVDEQYF
NA,TRBJ1-5,TRBV6-5,NA,TGTGCCAGCAGACCCGCTGGTGAAGGTCAGCCCCAGCATTTT,CASRPAGEGQPQHF
few,TRBJ1-2,TRBV6-1,NA,TGTGCCAGCAGTGAACGTGACTTCTATGGCTACACCTTC,CASSERDFYGYTF
NA,TRBJ2-1,TRBV10-3,TRBD2,TGTGCCATCAGTGAGTCTGGCGGGAGGAACAATGAGCAGTTCTTC,CAISESGGRNNEQFF
NA,TRBJ2-2,TRBV11-3,TRBD2,TGTGCCAGCAGCTTAGGGCTAGCGGACAACACCGGGGAGCTGTTTTTT,CASSLGLADNTGELFF
NA,TRBJ2-2,TRBV12-5,TRBD1,TGTGCTAGTGGTTCTGGACAGGGGGTCACCGGGGAGCTGTTTTTT,CASGSGQGVTGELFF
many,TRBJ1-1,TRBV10-2,NA,TGCGCCAGCAGTGACCAACAGGGCCTTGAAGCTTTCTTT,CASSDQQGLEAFF
NA,TRBJ2-2,TRBV27,NA,TGTGCCAGCAGTTCTGCTGGGTCCGGGGAGCTGTTTTTT,CASSSAGSGELFF
NA,TRBJ1-2,TRBV7-9,NA,TGTGCCATCAATTATGGCTACACCTTC,CAINYGYTF
NA,TRBJ1-2,TRBV5-6,NA,TGTGCCAGCAGCTCGAAAGGGGTTAGCTATGGCTACACCTTC,CASSSKGVSYGYTF
NA,TRBJ1-3,TRBV21-1,NA,TGTGCCAGCAGCAGGTGGAGCGGCCTCTCTGGAAACACCATATATTTT,CASSRWSGLSGNTIYF
NA,TRBJ2-1,TRBV4-2,NA,TGTGCCAGCAGCCACCCCGTGGACGCCAGCCCAACGGCCCCTACTTACAATGAGCAGTTCTTC,CASSHPVDASPTAPTYNEQFF
NA,TRBJ1-1,TRBV7-9,NA,TGTGCCAGCAGGTGGAGGGGCCCTAACACTGAAGCTTTCTTT,CASRWRGPNTEAFF
NA,TRBJ2-5,TRBV5-1,TRBD2,TGCGCCAGCAGAGAGGGCGGGGGAGAGACCCAGTACTTC,CASREGGGETQYF
NA,TRBJ2-2,TRBV7-9,TRBD2,TGTGCCAGCAGCCGTACAACTAGCGGGAGTTTTGGCGGGGAGCTGTTTTTT,CASSRTTSGSFGGELFF
NA,TRBJ1-1,TRBV6-5,NA,TGTGCCAGCAGTCCCTCTTGGGGTGGCACTGAAGCTTTCTTT,CASSPSWGGTEAFF
few,TRBJ2-2,TRBV11-2,NA,TGTGCCAGCAGCTTAAGGGGGGCACTCACCGGGGAGCTGTTTTTT,CASSLRGALTGELFF